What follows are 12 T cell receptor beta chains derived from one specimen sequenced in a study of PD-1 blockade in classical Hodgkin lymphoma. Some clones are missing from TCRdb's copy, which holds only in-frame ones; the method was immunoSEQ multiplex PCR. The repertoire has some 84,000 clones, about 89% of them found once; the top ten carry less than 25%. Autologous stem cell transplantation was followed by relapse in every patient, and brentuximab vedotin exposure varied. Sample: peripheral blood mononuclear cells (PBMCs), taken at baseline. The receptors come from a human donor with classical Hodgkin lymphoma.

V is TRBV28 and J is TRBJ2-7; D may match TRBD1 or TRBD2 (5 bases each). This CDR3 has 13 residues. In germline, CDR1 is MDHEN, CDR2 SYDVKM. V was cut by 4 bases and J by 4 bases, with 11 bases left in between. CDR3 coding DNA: TGTGCCAGCAGTTCAGGGACCCTATACGAGCAGTACTTC. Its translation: CASSSGTLYEQYF.

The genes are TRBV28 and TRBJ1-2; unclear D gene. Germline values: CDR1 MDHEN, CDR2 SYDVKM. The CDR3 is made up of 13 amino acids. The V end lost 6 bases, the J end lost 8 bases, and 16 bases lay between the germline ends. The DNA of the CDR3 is TGTGCCAGCAGGCCGGAGGTTGGGGAGGGCTACACCTTC. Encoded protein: CASRPEVGEGYTF.

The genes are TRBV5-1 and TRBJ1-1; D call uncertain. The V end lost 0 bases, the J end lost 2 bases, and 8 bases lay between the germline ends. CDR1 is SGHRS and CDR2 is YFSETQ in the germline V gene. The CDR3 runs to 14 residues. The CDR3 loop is CASSLAGGNTEAFF. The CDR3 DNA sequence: TGCGCCAGCAGCTTGGCCGGCGGAAACACTGAAGCTTTCTTT.

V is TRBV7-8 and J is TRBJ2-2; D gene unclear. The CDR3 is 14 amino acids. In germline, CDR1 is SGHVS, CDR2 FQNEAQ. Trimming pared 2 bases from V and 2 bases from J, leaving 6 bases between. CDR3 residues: CASSLRSNTGELFF. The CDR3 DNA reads TGTGCCAGCAGCTTACGGTCAAACACCGGGGAGCTGTTTTTT.

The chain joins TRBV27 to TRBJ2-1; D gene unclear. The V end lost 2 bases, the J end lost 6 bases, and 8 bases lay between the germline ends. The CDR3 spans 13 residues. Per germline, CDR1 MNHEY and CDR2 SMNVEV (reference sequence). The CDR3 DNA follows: TGTGCCAGCAGTTTAAACCACCCCAATGAGCAGTTCTTC. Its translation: CASSLNHPNEQFF.

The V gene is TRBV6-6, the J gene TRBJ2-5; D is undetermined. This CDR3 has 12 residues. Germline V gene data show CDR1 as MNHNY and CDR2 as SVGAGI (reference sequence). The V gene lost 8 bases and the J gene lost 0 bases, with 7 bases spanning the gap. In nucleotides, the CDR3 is TGTGCCAGCGCGGCAGACCAAGAGACCCAGTACTTC. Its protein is CASAADQETQYF.

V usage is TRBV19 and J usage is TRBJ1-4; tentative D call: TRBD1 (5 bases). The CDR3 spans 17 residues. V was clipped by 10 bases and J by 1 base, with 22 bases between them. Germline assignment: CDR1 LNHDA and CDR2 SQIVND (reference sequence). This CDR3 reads CATSHTRGARTNEKLFF. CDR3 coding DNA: TGTGCCACCTCACACACTCGGGGCGCGAGAACTAATGAAAAACTGTTTTTT.

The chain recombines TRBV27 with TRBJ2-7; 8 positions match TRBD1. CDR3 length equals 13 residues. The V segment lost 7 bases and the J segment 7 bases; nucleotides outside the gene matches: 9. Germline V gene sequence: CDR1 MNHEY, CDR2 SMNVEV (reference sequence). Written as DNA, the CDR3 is TGTGCCAGCAAAAGACAGGGGTATTGGGAGCAGTACTTC. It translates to CASKRQGYWEQYF.

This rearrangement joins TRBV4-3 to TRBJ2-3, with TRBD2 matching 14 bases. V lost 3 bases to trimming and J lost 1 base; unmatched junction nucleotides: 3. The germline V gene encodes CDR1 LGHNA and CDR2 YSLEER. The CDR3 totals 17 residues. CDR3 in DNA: TGCGCCAGCAGCCAGGGACTAGCGGGAGTAGGCACAGATACGCAGTATTTT. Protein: CASSQGLAGVGTDTQYF.

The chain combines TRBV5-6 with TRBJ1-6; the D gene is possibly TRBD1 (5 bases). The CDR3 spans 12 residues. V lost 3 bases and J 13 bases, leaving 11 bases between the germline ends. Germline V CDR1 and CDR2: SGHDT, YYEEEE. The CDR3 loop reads CASSSLGAPLHF. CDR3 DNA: TGTGCCAGCAGCTCCCTAGGGGCCCCCCTCCACTTT.

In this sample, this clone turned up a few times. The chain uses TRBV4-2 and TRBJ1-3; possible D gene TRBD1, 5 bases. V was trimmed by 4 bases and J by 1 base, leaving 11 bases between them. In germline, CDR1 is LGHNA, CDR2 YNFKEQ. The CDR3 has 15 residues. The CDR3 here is CASSPRGGSGNTIYF. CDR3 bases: TGTGCCAGCAGCCCCCGCGGGGGATCTGGAAACACCATATATTTT.

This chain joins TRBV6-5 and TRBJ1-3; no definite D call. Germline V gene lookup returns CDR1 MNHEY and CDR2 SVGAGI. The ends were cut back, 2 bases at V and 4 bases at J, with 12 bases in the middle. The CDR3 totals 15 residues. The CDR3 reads CASSYAVSTGNTIYF. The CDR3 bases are TGTGCCAGCAGTTACGCGGTATCCACGGGAAACACCATATATTTT.